Listed below are T cell receptor beta chains from one sample, sequenced in a study of blood T cell repertoires in COVID-19. TCRdb keeps only in-frame clones here, not all; method: immunoSEQ multiplex PCR. The sample yields 65,000 to 95,000 clones, 91% seen once. Sequencing was done on a sample of peripheral blood. These receptors all come from a man aged 50-60 years with COVID-19, enrolled during active disease. Both conserved end residues are part of each CDR3. Each record gives: D gene, clone size, V gene, J gene, CDR3 protein, CDR3 DNA. D genes are given only for firm matches. Not all rows give a size; the values are once, few, many and, for expanded clones, a class.

-	-	TRBV19	TRBJ2-3	CASSIVLGSYTDTQYF	TGTGCCAGTAGTATAGTCCTGGGGAGTTACACAGATACGCAGTATTTT
-	few	TRBV19	TRBJ1-1	CASSRQAMNTEAFF	TGTGCCAGTAGTAGACAAGCTATGAACACTGAAGCTTTCTTT
TRBD1	-	TRBV6-5	TRBJ2-4	CASSRDSFAKNIQYF	TGTGCCAGCAGCCGGGACAGCTTTGCCAAAAACATTCAGTACTTC
TRBD2	once	TRBV25-1	TRBJ2-3	CASSVLAGGPNTQYF	TGTGCCAGCAGTGTACTAGCGGGAGGGCCAAATACGCAGTATTTT
TRBD1	-	TRBV28	TRBJ1-4	CASSPGQAEKLFF	TGTGCCAGCAGTCCAGGACAGGCAGAAAAACTGTTTTTT
TRBD2	-	TRBV19	TRBJ2-1	CATQRDSYNEQFF	TGTGCCACCCAGCGGGACTCCTACAATGAGCAGTTCTTC
-	-	TRBV27	TRBJ2-1	CASRREGRNEQFF	TGTGCCAGCAGGCGAGAGGGCCGAAATGAGCAGTTCTTC
-	-	TRBV7-6	TRBJ1-6	CASSLEMGDNSPLHF	TGTGCCAGCAGCTTAGAAATGGGCGATAATTCACCCCTCCACTTT
TRBD1	-	TRBV5-4	TRBJ2-7	CASSLEGQGAYEQYF	TGTGCCAGCAGCTTGGAGGGACAGGGGGCCTACGAGCAGTACTTC
-	-	TRBV13	TRBJ1-4	CASSLQGTSEKLFF	TGTGCCAGCAGCTTACAGGGGACAAGCGAAAAACTGTTTTTT
-	-	TRBV27	TRBJ2-5	CASSFLGVGTQYF	TGTGCCAGCAGTTTCTTGGGCGTAGGGACCCAGTACTTC
TRBD2	once	TRBV7-8	TRBJ2-2	CASSLFRVVLAGVTGELFF	TGTGCCAGCAGCTTATTTCGCGTTGTGCTAGCGGGAGTTACCGGGGAGCTGTTTTTT
-	-	TRBV9	TRBJ2-7	CASSVVSGSYEQYF	TGTGCCAGCAGCGTAGTTAGCGGCTCCTACGAGCAGTACTTC
TRBD2	-	TRBV11-2	TRBJ2-2	CASSSSGAGELFF	TGTGCCAGCAGCTCTAGCGGGGCCGGGGAGCTGTTTTTT
-	-	TRBV7-2	TRBJ2-7	CASSRAYEQYF	TGTGCCAGCAGCCGCGCCTACGAGCAGTACTTC
TRBD1	once	TRBV5-4	TRBJ1-4	CASSPGQGRPEKLFF	TGTGCCAGCAGTCCTGGACAGGGACGACCTGAAAAACTGTTTTTT
TRBD2	-	TRBV19	TRBJ2-5	CASSILGLAGVETQYF	TGTGCCAGTAGTATACTGGGGCTAGCGGGAGTGGAGACCCAGTACTTC
TRBD1	-	TRBV5-1	TRBJ1-4	CASSRETGVATNEKLFF	TGCGCCAGCAGCAGGGAGACAGGGGTTGCAACTAATGAAAAACTGTTTTTT
TRBD2	-	TRBV4-2	TRBJ2-2	CASSLGGVTGELFF	TGTGCCAGCAGCCTGGGAGGGGTGACCGGGGAGCTGTTTTTT
-	-	TRBV20-1	TRBJ2-5	CSVMGRETQYF	TGCAGTGTTATGGGGCGAGAGACCCAGTACTTC
-	-	TRBV9	TRBJ2-5	CASSVDGETQYF	TGTGCCAGCAGCGTAGACGGAGAGACCCAGTACTTC
-	-	TRBV5-1	TRBJ1-5	CASSLVSGSNQPQHF	TGCGCCAGCAGCTTGGTTAGCGGTAGCAATCAGCCCCAGCATTTT
-	-	TRBV9	TRBJ2-1	CASSPGNEQFF	TGTGCCAGCAGCCCGGGAAATGAGCAGTTCTTC
TRBD2	once	TRBV6-5	TRBJ2-2	CASSLGLTGELFF	TGTGCCAGCAGTTTGGGACTAACCGGGGAGCTGTTTTTT
TRBD2	-	TRBV10-2	TRBJ2-7	CASSVTGPFERGSYEQYF	TGCGCCAGCAGTGTAACCGGACCTTTTGAGCGGGGGTCCTACGAGCAGTACTTC
-	-	TRBV2	TRBJ2-3	CASSVGGGGTDTQYF	TGTGCCAGCAGTGTTGGAGGCGGAGGCACAGATACGCAGTATTTT
TRBD2	-	TRBV19	TRBJ2-2	CASSRIAGGSTGELFF	TGTGCCAGTAGCCGTATAGCGGGAGGGAGCACCGGGGAGCTGTTTTTT
TRBD2	-	TRBV4-1	TRBJ2-5	CASSFRLAVEETQYF	TGCGCCAGCAGCTTCAGACTAGCGGTTGAAGAGACCCAGTACTTC
-	-	TRBV24-1	TRBJ2-5	CATEYQETQYF	TGTGCCACCGAGTACCAAGAGACCCAGTACTTC
TRBD1	-	TRBV10-3	TRBJ1-5	CAIRQGAGQPQHF	TGTGCCATCAGACAGGGGGCAGGTCAGCCCCAGCATTTT
-	-	TRBV6-2/TRBV6-3	TRBJ2-2	CASSIGGRMRGELFF	TGTGCCAGCAGTATTGGAGGGAGAATGAGAGGGGAGCTGTTTTTT
-	-	TRBV5-4	TRBJ2-7	CASTRDILNYEQYF	TGTGCCAGCACCCGGGACATCCTTAACTACGAGCAGTACTTC
-	few	TRBV6-2/TRBV6-3	TRBJ2-7	CASSYPSTDLYEQYF	TGTGCCAGCAGTTACCCATCGACTGACTTATACGAGCAGTACTTC
-	once	TRBV7-3	TRBJ1-1	CASSLRWDTEAFF	TGTGCCAGCAGCTTGAGGTGGGACACTGAAGCTTTCTTT
TRBD2	-	TRBV19	TRBJ2-7	CASSELAGRTYEQYF	TGTGCCAGTAGTGAACTAGCGGGAAGGACCTACGAGCAGTACTTC
-	-	TRBV7-9	TRBJ1-4	CASSFGGPEKLFF	TGTGCCAGCAGCTTCGGGGGGCCAGAAAAACTGTTTTTT